This T cell receptor (beta chain) came from a study of T-cell memory formation after mild COVID-19. Study summary: Clustering of TCRs was largely donor specific.

Trimming left V 9 bases short and J 3 bases short, with 17 bases between. This CDR3 spans 14 amino acids. CDR1 is SGHTA and CDR2 is FQGNSA in the germline V gene. This clonotype was observed a few times. Its antigen is unidentified. TCRdb reprocessed the 5' RACE reads via MiXCR and lists one record per CDR3 protein. The table shows about 270,000 distinct CDR3 sequences, with approximately 16% occurring only once. The study's findings and limits: For second-wave clones that peaked at day 37, SARS-CoV-2 specificity went unverified. Among CD4+ contracting clones, most were CM and EM, and CD8+ ones EMRA.

Sequenced sample: PBMCs or a T cell subset sorted from them (not recorded which). V and J are TRBV7-2 and TRBJ2-5, with D possibly being TRBD2 (7 bases). This sequence originates from a young man who had mild COVID-19 (a few samples of this study predate the infection). Cell type and time point are not known. CDR3 nucleotide sequence: TGTGCCAGTAAAAGGGGGGGGCCGGAAGAGACCCAGTACTTC. Protein sequence: CASKRGGPEETQYF.